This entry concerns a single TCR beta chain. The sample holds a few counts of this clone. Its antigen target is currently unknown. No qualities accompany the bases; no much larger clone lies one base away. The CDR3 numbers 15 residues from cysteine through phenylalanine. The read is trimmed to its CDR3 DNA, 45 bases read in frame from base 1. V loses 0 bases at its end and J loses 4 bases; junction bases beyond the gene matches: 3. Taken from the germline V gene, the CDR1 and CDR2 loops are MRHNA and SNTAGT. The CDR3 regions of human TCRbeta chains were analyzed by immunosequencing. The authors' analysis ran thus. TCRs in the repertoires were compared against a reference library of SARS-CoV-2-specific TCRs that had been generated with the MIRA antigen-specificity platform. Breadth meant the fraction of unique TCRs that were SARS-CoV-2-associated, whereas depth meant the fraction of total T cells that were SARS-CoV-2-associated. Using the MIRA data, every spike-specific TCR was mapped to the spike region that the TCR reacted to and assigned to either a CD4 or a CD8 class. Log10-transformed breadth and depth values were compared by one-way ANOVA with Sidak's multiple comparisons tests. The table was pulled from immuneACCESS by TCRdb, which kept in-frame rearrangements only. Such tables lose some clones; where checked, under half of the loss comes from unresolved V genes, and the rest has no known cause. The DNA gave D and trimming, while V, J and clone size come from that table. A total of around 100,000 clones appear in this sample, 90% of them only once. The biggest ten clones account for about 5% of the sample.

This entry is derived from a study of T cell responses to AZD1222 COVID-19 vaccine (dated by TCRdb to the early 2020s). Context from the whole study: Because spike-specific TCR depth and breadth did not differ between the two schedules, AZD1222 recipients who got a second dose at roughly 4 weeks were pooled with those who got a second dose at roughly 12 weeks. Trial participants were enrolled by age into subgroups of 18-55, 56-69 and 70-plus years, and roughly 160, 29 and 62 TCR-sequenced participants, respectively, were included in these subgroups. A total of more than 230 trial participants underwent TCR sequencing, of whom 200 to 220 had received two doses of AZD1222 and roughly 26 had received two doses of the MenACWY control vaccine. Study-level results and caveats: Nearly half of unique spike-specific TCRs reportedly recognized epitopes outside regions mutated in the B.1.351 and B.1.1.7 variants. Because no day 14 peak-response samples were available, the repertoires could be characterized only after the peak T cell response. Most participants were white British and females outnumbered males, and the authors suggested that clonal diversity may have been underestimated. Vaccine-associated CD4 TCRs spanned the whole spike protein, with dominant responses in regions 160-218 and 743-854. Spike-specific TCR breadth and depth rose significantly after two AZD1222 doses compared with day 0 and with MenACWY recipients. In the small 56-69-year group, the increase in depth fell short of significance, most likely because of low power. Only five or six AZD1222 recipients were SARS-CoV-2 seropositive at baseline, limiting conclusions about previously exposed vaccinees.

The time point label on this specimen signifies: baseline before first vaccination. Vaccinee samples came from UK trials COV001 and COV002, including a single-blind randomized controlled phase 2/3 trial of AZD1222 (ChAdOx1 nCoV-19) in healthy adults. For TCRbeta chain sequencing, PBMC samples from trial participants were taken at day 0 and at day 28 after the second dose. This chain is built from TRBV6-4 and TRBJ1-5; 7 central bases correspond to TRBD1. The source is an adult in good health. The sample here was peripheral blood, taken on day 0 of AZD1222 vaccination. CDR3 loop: CASSDSAGGNQPQHF. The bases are TGTGCCAGCAGTGACTCGGCAGGGGGAAATCAGCCCCAGCATTTT.